What follows are 17 T cell receptor beta chains derived from one specimen sequenced in a study of T cells in localized non-small cell lung cancer. Here immunoSEQ multiplex PCR was the method, and the copy in TCRdb shows in-frame clones only, minus some. This table holds under 3,000 clones, 20% to 25% found once. The source material was normal lung tissue next to the tumor, sampled before any cancer treatment. These receptors all stem from a female donor with stage II lung adenocarcinoma.

V usage is TRBV6-8 and J usage is TRBJ1-4; TRBD1 aligns across 10 bases. In germline, CDR1 is MNHGY, CDR2 SAAAGT. The trim removed 5 bases at V and 6 bases at J, leaving 6 bases unmatched. The CDR3 is 15 residues long. The CDR3 region has the DNA TGTGCCAGCAGTGGACGGACAGGGGGGTATGAAAAACTGTTTTTT. It yields the protein CASSGRTGGYEKLFF.

By its share, this clone is medium-sized. The chain carries TRBV11-3 and TRBJ1-2, with D uncertain. Between the trimmed V and J ends, which lost 3 bases and 2 bases, there was a span of 13 bases. Germline CDR1 is SGHNT and CDR2 is YENEEA. The CDR3 spans 15 residues. Written as DNA, the CDR3 is TGTGCCAGCAGCTTGTTAGGAGCTACGAACTATGGCTACACCTTC. Amino acid sequence: CASSLLGATNYGYTF.

V usage is TRBV11-3 and J usage is TRBJ2-2; no definite D call. Germline V lookup: CDR1 SGHNT, CDR2 YENEEA. CDR3 length: 16 amino acids. V was cut by 5 bases and J by 0 bases, with 13 bases left in between. The CDR3 nucleotides read TGTGCCAGCAGCCCCCAACCCGGATCGAACACCGGGGAGCTGTTTTTT. It codes for CASSPQPGSNTGELFF.

In the case of this clone: Its ends do not fully match the called genes, so a read error is possible. This sequence joins TRBV11-3 and TRBJ2-1, with TRBD2 matching 11 bases. The CDR3 contains 15 residues. Germline CDR1 reads SGHNT; CDR2 reads YENEEA. The CDR3 spells CASSFSGGARNEQFF. Written as DNA, the CDR3 is TGTGCTAGCAGCTTTAGCGGGGGGGCGAGAAATGAGCAGTTCTTC.

This clone was observed a handful of times. V and J are TRBV6-8 and TRBJ2-7; weak D call: TRBD1 (5 bases). The CDR3 sequence is 14 residues long. CDR1 MNHGY and CDR2 SAAAGT come from the germline V gene. V was pared by 0 bases and J by 6 bases, with 12 bases between. CDR3 coding DNA: TGTGCCAGCAGTTACTCGACCCAGGGATCCGAGCAGTACTTC. The encoded protein is CASSYSTQGSEQYF.

V gene TRBV15 combines with J gene TRBJ2-7; D is unclear. There are 15 residues in the CDR3. The germline V and J ends were trimmed by 0 bases and 0 bases, with 9 bases remaining between them. Germline values: CDR1 LNHNV, CDR2 YYDKDF (reference sequence). CDR3 in DNA: TGTGCCACCAGCAGAGAGACGGTTACCTCCTACGAGCAGTACTTC. It is translated as CATSRETVTSYEQYF. The entire variable domain, with the rest obtained from reference TRBV15 and TRBJ2-7, is as follows: DAMVIQNPRYQVTQFGKPVTLSCSQTLNHNVMYWYQQKSSQAPKLLFHYYDKDFNNEADTPDNFQSRRPNTSFCFLDIRSPGLGDTAMYLCATSRETVTSYEQYFGPGTRLTVT.

This clone was picked up a small number of times. The J gene is TRBJ1-6, the V gene TRBV11-3; 7 bases match TRBD1. V was clipped by 5 bases and J by 6 bases; unmatched bases: 7. This CDR3 has 15 residues. CDR1 is SGHNT and CDR2 is YENEEA in the germline V gene. The CDR3, as DNA: TGTGCCAGCAGCCCATGGGACAGTGCTAATTCACCCCTCCACTTT. Translating gives CASSPWDSANSPLHF.

The V gene is TRBV19, the J gene TRBJ1-2; D is unresolved. Trimming shortened V by 5 bases and J by 1 base, and 14 bases separated the two germline ends. CDR3 size: 15 residues. CDR1 is LNHDA and CDR2 is SQIVND in the germline V gene (reference sequence). The CDR3 coding sequence is TGTGCCAGTAGTTTCGGGGAAAGGAATAACTATGGCTACACCTTC. The encoded protein is CASSFGERNNYGYTF.

This clone qualifies as medium-sized. This sequence joins TRBV11-3 and TRBJ2-7, with D perhaps TRBD2 (6 bases). Trimming pared 2 bases from V and 6 bases from J, leaving 20 bases between. Germline values: CDR1 SGHNT, CDR2 YENEEA. CDR3 length equals 16 residues. DNA of the CDR3: TGTGCCAGCAGCTTATACGGTCCTAGCGAGGGAGGCGAGCAGTACTTC. Its protein is CASSLYGPSEGGEQYF.

This sequence joins TRBV4-1 and TRBJ1-3; 8 nucleotides match TRBD1. The CDR3 contains 14 residues. Unmatched junction bases numbered 5, after V lost 6 bases and J lost 4 bases. Germline CDR1 and CDR2: MGHRA and YSYEKL. As DNA, the CDR3 is TGCGCCAGCAGGGCGGACAGGGCAGGAAACACCATATATTTT. Protein product: CASRADRAGNTIYF.

A few counts support this clone. Here the CDR3 reads CASSIDTEYGYTF. CDR3 DNA sequence: TGTGCCAGTAGTATAGATACCGAATATGGCTACACCTTC. V usage is TRBV19 and J usage is TRBJ1-2; D call uncertain. Trimming removed 0 bases from V and 5 bases from J, with 7 bases in between. CDR1 is LNHDA and CDR2 is SQIVND in the germline V gene (reference sequence). The CDR3 contains 13 residues.

This chain uses TRBV19 with TRBJ1-1, with D uncertain. The CDR3 has 14 amino acids. The ends were cut back, 1 base at V and 1 base at J, with 7 bases in the middle. Germline V gene data show CDR1 as LNHDA and CDR2 as SQIVND (reference sequence). The CDR3 loop reads CASSIVRENTEAFF. The CDR3 coding sequence is TGTGCCAGTAGTATAGTGCGGGAGAACACTGAAGCTTTCTTT. Complete variable domain (other parts from reference TRBV19 and TRBJ1-1): DGGITQSPKYLFRKEGQNVTLSCEQNLNHDAMYWYRQDPGQGLRLIYYSQIVNDFQKGDIAEGYSVSREKKESFPLTVTSAQKNPTAFYLCASSIVRENTEAFFGQGTRLTVV.

This chain links TRBV15 with TRBJ2-3; 9 nucleotides align to TRBD1. Trimming at V came to 1 base and at J to 5 bases, leaving 13 bases not matched to a gene. This CDR3 has 18 residues. Germline-derived CDR1 and CDR2 are LNHNV and YYDKDF (reference sequence). The CDR3 sequence: CATSRGRVTGGNGDTQYF. CDR3 DNA: TGTGCCACCAGCAGAGGTCGGGTAACAGGGGGCAACGGAGATACGCAGTATTTT.

The J gene is TRBJ1-1, the V gene TRBV29-1; D not resolved. The germline gives CDR1 SQVTM, CDR2 ANQGSEA. Trimming removed 3 bases at V and 0 bases at J, with 8 bases between. The CDR3 has 13 residues. The CDR3 DNA reads as TGCAGCGTTGACCGTCAGTTGAACACTGAAGCTTTCTTT. It encodes CSVDRQLNTEAFF.

In this sample, this clone turned up a few times. The V gene is TRBV11-3, the J gene TRBJ2-7; D possibly corresponds to TRBD1 (7 bases). Looked up from germline, CDR1 is SGHNT and CDR2 is YENEEA. V was trimmed by 5 bases and J by 6 bases, leaving 17 bases between them. CDR3 length: 14 amino acids. The CDR3 DNA reads TGTGCCAGCAGCCCGGGGTGGCAGGGGGGCGAGCAGTACTTC. It encodes CASSPGWQGGEQYF.

The sample holds a few counts of this clone. The V call is TRBV6-8, the J call TRBJ1-6; D may be TRBD1 (6 bases). Trimming left V 7 bases short and J 5 bases short, with 15 bases between. CDR1 is MNHGY, CDR2 SAAAGT, per germline. The CDR3 is 15 amino acids. The CDR3 nucleotides read TGTGCCAGCATTCACCGGACAGACGATAATTCACCCCTCCACTTT. Encoded protein: CASIHRTDDNSPLHF.

The V gene is TRBV13, the J gene TRBJ2-5; D is uncertain. CDR1 and CDR2 (germline): PRHDT, FYEKMQ (reference sequence). The CDR3 consists of 13 residues. V was cut by 8 bases and J by 0 bases, with 10 bases left in between. DNA of the CDR3: TGTGCCAGCGAGGTTTTTAACCAAGAGACCCAGTACTTC. Its translation: CASEVFNQETQYF.